This T cell receptor beta chain was captured by sequencing in a study of blood T cells in healthy people across ages. On the study more broadly: About one barcoded TCR beta cDNA was captured per two T cells.

The CDR3 consists of 16 residues. CDR1 and CDR2 (germline): SQVTM, ANQGSEA. V lost 3 bases, J lost 0 bases, and 9 bases stayed unmatched. On this clonotype itself: Its antigen is unidentified.

Primers used in a second PCR of roughly 6 to 12 cycles were a sample-barcoded 5' primer and a J-beta primer mix. TCRdb ran MiXCR on the 5' RACE reads and lists one entry per CDR3 protein. The sample records 1.8 million or so distinct CDR3 sequences, roughly two fifths being singletons. Broader study findings: Naive CD4+ cells and diversity were both higher in long-lived donors than in aged donors.

Each donor was a healthy Caucasian individual from Russia, aged about 6 to 100. The chain recombines TRBV29-1 with TRBJ2-3; TRBD1 matches at 7 bases. Sequences were obtained from blood. The sequence was collected from a human donor in good health. As DNA, the CDR3 is TGCAGCGTTGAGGGGACAGCCCCGACTAGCACAGATACGCAGTATTTT. Encoded protein: CSVEGTAPTSTDTQYF.